The 25 T cell receptor beta chains below were found in one sample sequenced in a study of blood T cell repertoires in COVID-19. The table came from immunoSEQ multiplex PCR; TCRdb's copy has only in-frame clones and leaves some out. Of 150,000 to 200,000 clones listed, around 85% are singletons. The sequenced material came from peripheral blood. The receptors stem from a human donor in a cohort sampled during active COVID-19.

The V and J genes are TRBV5-1 and TRBJ2-1, with D maybe TRBD2 (5 bases). The length of the CDR3 is 21 residues. V was trimmed by 0 bases and J by 4 bases, leaving 29 bases between them. CDR1 is SGHRS and CDR2 is YFSETQ in the germline V gene. CDR3 nucleotides: TGCGCCAGCAGCTTGGCCGGGGTCCGGGAAGATGAGTTCAAGTCGTACAATGAGCAGTTCTTC. The encoded protein is CASSLAGVREDEFKSYNEQFF. The full variable domain, rest sourced from reference TRBV5-1 and TRBJ2-1, is KAGVTQTPRYLIKTRGQQVTLSCSPISGHRSVSWYQQTPGQGLQFLFEYFSETQRNKGNFPGRFSGRQFSNSRSEMNVSTLELGDSALYLCASSLAGVREDEFKSYNEQFFGPGTRLTVL.

The gene calls are TRBV27 and TRBJ1-1, with TRBD1 matching over 7 bases. Germline V CDR1 and CDR2: MNHEY, SMNVEV (reference sequence). J lost 0 bases, V lost 2 bases, and 3 bases had no gene match. This CDR3 contains 15 residues. The chain's CDR3 is CASSLRRGLNTEAFF. The CDR3 DNA follows: TGTGCCAGCAGTTTAAGGAGGGGGCTGAACACTGAAGCTTTCTTT.

This clone was counted a single time. CDR3: CSVKNGGMSYEQYF. The DNA of the CDR3 is TGCAGCGTTAAAAATGGAGGGATGTCCTACGAGCAGTACTTC. The chain is built from TRBV29-1 and TRBJ2-7; perhaps TRBD2 as D (6 bases). Germline V gives CDR1 SQVTM, CDR2 ANQGSEA. This CDR3 is 14 amino acids long. Trimming stripped 5 bases from V and 1 base from J, with 15 bases between.

V usage is TRBV7-8 and J usage is TRBJ2-3; 8 nucleotides align to TRBD2. Germline CDR1 is SGHVS and CDR2 is FQNEAQ. V shed 5 bases and J 1 base; nucleotides not matched to a gene: 8. The CDR3 runs to 16 residues. This CDR3 is CASSPRPGLGTDTQYF. CDR3 DNA: TGTGCCAGCAGCCCACGACCGGGACTAGGCACAGATACGCAGTATTTT.

The sample holds one count of this clone. This chain connects TRBV6-5 to TRBJ1-2; no clear D. Between the trimmed V and J ends, which lost 3 bases and 2 bases, there was a span of 7 bases. The germline V gene encodes CDR1 MNHEY and CDR2 SVGAGI. The CDR3 is 13 residues long. This CDR3 reads CASSYRRNYGYTF. In DNA form, the CDR3 reads TGTGCCAGCAGTTATCGGAGAAACTATGGCTACACCTTC.

J is TRBJ1-1 and V is TRBV28; D is unresolved. V was trimmed by 6 bases and J by 0 bases, leaving 11 bases between them. CDR3 length: 14 residues. The V gene's germline CDR1 is MDHEN and CDR2 SYDVKM. Here the CDR3 DNA reads TGTGCCAGCAGCCCACCCCGAGTGAACACTGAAGCTTTCTTT. This codes for CASSPPRVNTEAFF.

The gene calls are TRBV2 and TRBJ2-7, with a possible D match to TRBD2 (6 bases). V was clipped by 7 bases and J by 1 base, with 11 bases between them. There are 13 residues in the CDR3. Germline assignment: CDR1 SNHLY and CDR2 FYNNEI. Written as DNA, the CDR3 is TGTGCCAGCAATACCGCGGGATCCTACGAGCAGTACTTC. Translating it yields CASNTAGSYEQYF.

The chain has TRBV30 and TRBJ1-5, with 7 bases that match TRBD1. This CDR3 comprises 13 residues. J gave up 5 bases and V 4 bases, and 5 bases lay outside the gene matches. From germline, CDR1 is GTSNPN and CDR2 SVGIG (reference sequence). The CDR3 is CAWNRGEDQPQHF. The CDR3 DNA sequence: TGTGCCTGGAACAGGGGTGAGGATCAGCCCCAGCATTTT. Filled out from reference TRBV30 and TRBJ1-5, the complete variable domain reads SQTIHQWPATLVQPVGSPLSLECTVEGTSNPNLYWYRQAAGRGLQLLFYSVGIGQISSEVPQNLSASRPQDRQFILSSKKLLLSDSGFYLCAWNRGEDQPQHFGDGTRLSIL.

V usage is TRBV11-3 and J usage is TRBJ2-1; 11 bases match TRBD2. With V trimmed by 1 base and J by 8 bases, 7 bases remained unmatched. Germline V gene sequence: CDR1 SGHNT, CDR2 YENEEA. This CDR3 contains 16 residues. CDR3 DNA: TGTGCCAGCAGCTTAGTCGTTAGCGGGGGGGCCGATGAGCAGTTCTTC. Its translation is CASSLVVSGGADEQFF.

V gene TRBV5-1 combines with J gene TRBJ1-2; a weak D match, TRBD1 (5 bases). The CDR3 is made up of 13 amino acids. Germline CDR1 and CDR2: SGHRS and YFSETQ. V was pared by 2 bases and J by 7 bases, with 12 bases between. The CDR3 bases are TGCGCCAGCAGCTTACCAGGAGGGGTTGGCTACACCTTC. It encodes CASSLPGGVGYTF.

This sequence joins TRBV5-6 and TRBJ2-3, with TRBD2 identical over 16 bases. Germline V CDR1 and CDR2: SGHDT, YYEEEE. This CDR3 comprises 17 residues. The junction had 6 bases not matched to a gene; V was cut back by 0 bases and J by 8 bases. The CDR3 spells CASSLAGTSGGAPTQYF. In DNA, the CDR3 is TGTGCCAGCAGCTTGGCCGGGACTAGCGGGGGGGCCCCTACGCAGTATTTT.

With regard to this clone: Other DNA sequences of this sample code for an identical CDR3. This sequence joins TRBV3-1 (or the pseudogene TRBV3-2) and TRBJ2-7; D is uncertain. V dropped 4 bases and J dropped 4 bases, with 8 bases sitting between them. CDR1 is LGHDT, CDR2 YNNKEL, per germline (reference sequence). This CDR3 is built from 12 residues. As DNA, the CDR3 is TGTGCCAGCAGCCGTACGAGTTACGAGCAGTACTTC. Protein sequence: CASSRTSYEQYF.

The rearrangement uses TRBV11-2 and TRBJ1-4; tentative D call: TRBD1 (6 bases). The CDR3 runs 15 residues. Trimming removed 0 bases at V and 2 bases at J, with 7 bases between. Looked up from germline, CDR1 is SGHAT and CDR2 is FQNNGV. CDR3 in amino acids: CASSLEGQTNEKLFF. In DNA form, the CDR3 reads TGTGCCAGCAGCTTAGAAGGACAGACTAATGAAAAACTGTTTTTT.

This chain links TRBV4-3 with TRBJ2-7; tentative D call: TRBD2 (7 bases). This CDR3 is 16 amino acids long. Germline V gives CDR1 LGHNA, CDR2 YSLEER. Trimming took off 0 bases at V and 1 base at J, with 13 bases between the two ends. The CDR3 loop is CASSQDVGGLSYEQYF. The CDR3 DNA sequence: TGCGCCAGCAGCCAAGATGTGGGGGGGCTTTCCTACGAGCAGTACTTC.

This sequence joins TRBV3-1 (or the pseudogene TRBV3-2) and TRBJ1-4; TRBD1 matches at 7 bases. V lost 6 bases to trimming and J lost 2 bases; unmatched junction nucleotides: 6. From germline, CDR1 is LGHDT and CDR2 YNNKEL (reference sequence). The CDR3 runs to 15 residues. CDR3 in DNA: TGTGCCAGCAGTAAAAGGGGGCTGACTAATGAAAAACTGTTTTTT. Translating it yields CASSKRGLTNEKLFF.

This chain joins TRBV7-2 and TRBJ2-7; the match to TRBD1 covers 11 bases. Germline-derived CDR1 and CDR2 are SGHTA and FQGNSA. This CDR3 spans 15 amino acids. V shed 4 bases and J 6 bases; nucleotides not matched to a gene: 8. CDR3 region: CASSSLDRGRGEQYF. The CDR3 nucleotides are TGTGCCAGCAGCTCCTTGGACAGGGGGCGAGGCGAGCAGTACTTC.

The chain carries TRBV29-1 and TRBJ1-2; a weak D match, TRBD1 (6 bases). Trimming stripped 1 base from V and 14 bases from J, with 14 bases between. This CDR3 comprises 11 residues. Germline CDR1 is SQVTM and CDR2 is ANQGSEA. The CDR3 loop is CSVEGQGLRTF. CDR3 DNA: TGCAGCGTTGAAGGGCAGGGGCTAAGAACCTTC. The full variable domain, with the rest looked up from reference TRBV29-1 and TRBJ1-2, is SAVISQKPSRDICQRGTSLTIQCQVDSQVTMMFWYRQQPGQSLTLIATANQGSEATYESGFVIDKFPISRPNLTFSTLTVSNMSPEDSSIYLCSVEGQGLRTFGSGTRLTVV.

The rearrangement links TRBV7-2 to TRBJ2-7; 7 bases align to TRBD2. J lost 6 bases, V lost 1 base, and 3 bases had no gene match. Germline CDR1 and CDR2: SGHTA and FQGNSA. CDR3 size: 13 residues. This CDR3 reads CASSLGGGSEQYF. CDR3 sequence (DNA): TGTGCCAGCAGCTTAGGGGGGGGTAGCGAGCAGTACTTC.

This rearrangement joins TRBV9 to TRBJ2-7, with D tentatively TRBD1 (5 bases). The CDR3 length is 14 residues. Germline values: CDR1 SGDLS, CDR2 YYNGEE. Trimming shortened V by 4 bases and J by 1 base, and 12 bases separated the two germline ends. CDR3 nucleotides: TGTGCCAGCAGCCCCCGACAGACATCCTACGAGCAGTACTTC. Protein product: CASSPRQTSYEQYF.

The rearrangement joins TRBV29-1 to TRBJ2-5, with a tentative D call TRBD1 (7 bases). CDR1 is SQVTM and CDR2 is ANQGSEA in the germline V gene. This CDR3 region has 15 residues. V shed 3 bases and J shed 1 base, with 15 bases lying between them. The CDR3 spells CSVEEGAAIQETQYF. The CDR3 DNA sequence: TGCAGCGTTGAGGAGGGGGCTGCTATCCAAGAGACCCAGTACTTC.

This clone is a singleton in its sample. V gene TRBV7-9 combines with J gene TRBJ1-6; perhaps TRBD1 as D (5 bases). The CDR3 runs to 14 residues. Trimming left V 1 base short and J 6 bases short, with 7 bases between. From germline, CDR1 is SEHNR and CDR2 FQNEAQ (reference sequence). CDR3 DNA sequence: TGTGCCAGCAGCTTAGATCAGGGTAATTCACCCCTCCACTTT. Its translation: CASSLDQGNSPLHF.

The V gene is TRBV2, the J gene TRBJ2-1; TRBD2 might be the D (6 bases). V lost 10 bases and J 10 bases, leaving 17 bases between the germline ends. The CDR3 has 12 residues. Germline-derived CDR1 and CDR2 are SNHLY and FYNNEI. This chain's CDR3 is CATVAGLREQFF. For the CDR3, the DNA is TGTGCCACCGTGGCGGGGCTACGGGAGCAGTTCTTC.

The chain joins TRBV18 to TRBJ1-5; possible D gene TRBD1, 5 bases. Looked up from germline, CDR1 is KGHSH and CDR2 is LQKENI. CDR3 length equals 16 residues. V was clipped by 1 base and J by 2 bases, with 12 bases between them. The CDR3 protein is CASSPRREGGNQPQHF. The CDR3 DNA follows: TGTGCCAGCTCACCACGAAGGGAAGGGGGCAATCAGCCCCAGCATTTT. Full variable domain (missing parts from reference TRBV18 and TRBJ1-5): NAGVMQNPRHLVRRRGQEARLRCSPMKGHSHVYWYRQLPEEGLKFMVYLQKENIIDESGMPKERFSAEFPKEGPSILRIQQVVRGDSAAYFCASSPRREGGNQPQHFGDGTRLSIL.

CDR3 residues: CASSLKSRGAEQYF. The CDR3 region has the DNA TGCGCCAGCAGCTTGAAATCCAGGGGGGCCGAGCAGTACTTC. V and J are TRBV5-1 and TRBJ2-7; tentative D call: TRBD1 (7 bases). The germline gives CDR1 SGHRS, CDR2 YFSETQ. The CDR3 sequence is 14 residues long. V was trimmed by 1 base and J by 6 bases, leaving 14 bases between them.

The CDR3 DNA follows: TGTGCCTGGAACCCGTGGGGAGGGGCTGGAGGCTACACCTTC. It codes for CAWNPWGGAGGYTF. V gene TRBV30 combines with J gene TRBJ1-2, with D possibly TRBD1 on 5 matching bases. The CDR3 spans 14 residues. CDR1 and CDR2 (germline): GTSNPN, SVGIG (reference sequence). V lost 4 bases to trimming and J lost 8 bases, with 20 bases between them.